These 15 T cell receptor beta chains were sequenced from one sample in a study of T cell changes during pregnancy in multiple sclerosis. Using immunoSEQ multiplex PCR, the repertoire was profiled, and TCRdb retains in-frame clones only, with some absent. The sample has 56,000 or so clones; roughly 90% are singletons. The specimen comprised peripheral blood, sampled after pregnancy. These receptors originate from a female donor with multiple sclerosis, enrolled in a pregnancy study.

V and J are TRBV9 and TRBJ2-3; 9 positions match TRBD2. The V gene end was trimmed by 4 bases and the J gene end by 4 bases; junction bases not matched to a gene: 7. CDR1 and CDR2 from the germline V gene are SGDLS and YYNGEE. The CDR3 runs to 15 residues. CDR3 sequence reads: CASSLGIAGADTQYF. The CDR3 DNA follows: TGTGCCAGCAGCCTGGGGATAGCGGGGGCAGATACGCAGTATTTT.

For the CDR3, the DNA is TGTGCCAGCAGTTTTGAGACAGGGACTTTTAGGTATGGCTACACCTTC. The encoded protein is CASSFETGTFRYGYTF. The chain is built from TRBV2 and TRBJ1-2, with 7 bases identical to TRBD1. This CDR3 is 16 amino acids long. Per germline, CDR1 SNHLY and CDR2 FYNNEI. With V trimmed by 5 bases and J by 5 bases, 14 bases remained unmatched.

The V call is TRBV2, the J call TRBJ2-3; 9 nucleotides match TRBD2. With 7 bases clipped from V and 4 bases from J, the junction kept 3 bases outside the gene matches. CDR1 and CDR2 (germline): SNHLY, FYNNEI. The CDR3 contains 13 residues. The CDR3 nucleotides read TGTGCCAGCAACCAGCGGGGGGCAGATACGCAGTATTTT. Its protein is CASNQRGADTQYF.

This clone is judged medium-sized (0.01 to 0.1%). V gene TRBV4-2 combines with J gene TRBJ1-6; TRBD1 agrees at 7 bases. Per germline, CDR1 LGHNA and CDR2 YNFKEQ. The V gene end was trimmed by 6 bases and the J gene end by 5 bases; junction bases not matched to a gene: 4. The CDR3 contains 14 residues. DNA of the CDR3: TGTGCCAGCAGATCCACAGGGGATAATTCACCCCTCCACTTT. Residues: CASRSTGDNSPLHF.

This sequence joins TRBV27 and TRBJ1-2; the match to TRBD1 covers 7 bases. CDR1 is MNHEY, CDR2 SMNVEV, per germline (reference sequence). V shed 1 base and J 4 bases; nucleotides not matched to a gene: 9. CDR3 size: 16 residues. The CDR3 is CASSLFSARGIYGYTF. For the CDR3, the DNA is TGTGCCAGCAGTTTATTCTCAGCCAGGGGGATCTATGGCTACACCTTC.

The chain employs TRBV7-2 and TRBJ2-5; D possibly corresponds to TRBD2 (5 bases). Germline values: CDR1 SGHTA, CDR2 FQGNSA. Trimming removed 7 bases at V and 4 bases at J, with 13 bases between. The CDR3 runs 13 residues. The CDR3 region is CASIRGTGETQYF. The CDR3 DNA reads TGTGCCAGCATACGGGGAACGGGAGAGACCCAGTACTTC. Supplemented by reference TRBV7-2 and TRBJ2-5, the full variable domain reads GAGVSQSPSNKVTEKGKDVELRCDPISGHTALYWYRQSLGQGLEFLIYFQGNSAPDKSGLPSDRFSAERTGGSVSTLTIQRTQQEDSAVYLCASIRGTGETQYFGPGTRLLVL.

The chain carries TRBV15 and TRBJ1-2; 9 bases map to TRBD1. CDR1 and CDR2 (germline): LNHNV, YYDKDF (reference sequence). Trimming cost V 0 bases and J 9 bases; bases outside gene matches: 5. This CDR3 has 14 residues. Here the CDR3 reads CATSRDAGQGRYTF. The CDR3, as DNA: TGTGCCACCAGCAGAGATGCGGGACAGGGTCGCTACACCTTC.

The chain employs TRBV4-1 and TRBJ2-7; TRBD2 aligns across 14 bases. CDR1 is MGHRA and CDR2 is YSYEKL in the germline V gene. The CDR3 has 19 residues. The J segment lost 4 bases and the V segment lost 2 bases, leaving 13 bases of the junction unmatched. The CDR3 coding sequence is TGCGCCAGCAGCCAACGTCGGACCGGGACTAGCGGGGGCCTATACGAGCAGTACTTC. The encoded protein is CASSQRRTGTSGGLYEQYF.

This chain uses TRBV7-9 with TRBJ2-2; no definite D call. V gave up 8 bases and J gave up 0 bases, with 13 bases separating them. The CDR3 runs to 15 residues. The germline V gene encodes CDR1 SEHNR and CDR2 FQNEAQ (reference sequence). The DNA of the CDR3 is TGTGCCAGCGAGCCGCCCGGTTCGAACACCGGGGAGCTGTTTTTT. Amino acid sequence: CASEPPGSNTGELFF.

This chain uses TRBV7-3 with TRBJ2-1, with D possibly TRBD1 on 6 matching bases. The ends were cut back, 5 bases at V and 8 bases at J, with 10 bases in the middle. CDR1 SGHTA and CDR2 FQGTGA come from the germline V gene. The CDR3 extends over 12 amino acids. The CDR3 region has the DNA TGTGCCAGCAGCCCACAGGGTGATGAGCAGTTCTTC. Translating it yields CASSPQGDEQFF.

The rearrangement joins TRBV18 to TRBJ1-5; TRBD1 agrees at 8 bases. This CDR3 is 14 amino acids long. J gave up 9 bases and V 3 bases, and 7 bases lay outside the gene matches. Germline CDR1 KGHSH, CDR2 LQKENI. The CDR3 loop reads CASSPSQGDLPQHF. The CDR3 region has the DNA TGTGCCAGCTCACCGTCACAGGGGGATCTGCCCCAGCATTTT.

V is TRBV7-9 and J is TRBJ1-2; 7 positions match TRBD1. CDR1 is SEHNR, CDR2 FQNEAQ, per germline (reference sequence). Trimming cost V 8 bases and J 4 bases; bases outside gene matches: 7. The CDR3 is 13 amino acids. CDR3 amino acids: CASRRDSIYGYTF. The CDR3 nucleotides read TGTGCCAGCCGGCGGGACAGTATCTATGGCTACACCTTC.

The rearrangement joins TRBV9 to TRBJ1-4; maybe TRBD1 (6 bases). V gave up 4 bases and J gave up 8 bases, with 18 bases separating them. Germline V lookup: CDR1 SGDLS, CDR2 YYNGEE. The CDR3 contains 15 residues. CDR3 protein: CASSSRGGEGEKLFF. In DNA, the CDR3 is TGTGCCAGCAGCTCTCGAGGGGGGGAAGGGGAAAAACTGTTTTTT.

The rearrangement uses TRBV7-2 and TRBJ1-4; D is possibly TRBD1 (5 bases). Germline V CDR1 and CDR2: SGHTA, FQGNSA. The CDR3 covers 15 residues. V shed 5 bases and J shed 7 bases, with 17 bases lying between them. The CDR3, as DNA: TGTGCCAGCAGCCGCCCCGGGGGGACGGCTGAAAAACTGTTTTTT. Its translation is CASSRPGGTAEKLFF.

The V and J genes are TRBV11-2 and TRBJ1-6; D might be TRBD1 (5 bases). From germline, CDR1 is SGHAT and CDR2 FQNNGV. V dropped 1 base and J dropped 5 bases, with 9 bases sitting between them. This CDR3 contains 15 residues. The CDR3 DNA is TGTGCCAGCAGCTTAGCAGGGACTAATAATTCACCCCTCCACTTT. This sequence encodes CASSLAGTNNSPLHF.